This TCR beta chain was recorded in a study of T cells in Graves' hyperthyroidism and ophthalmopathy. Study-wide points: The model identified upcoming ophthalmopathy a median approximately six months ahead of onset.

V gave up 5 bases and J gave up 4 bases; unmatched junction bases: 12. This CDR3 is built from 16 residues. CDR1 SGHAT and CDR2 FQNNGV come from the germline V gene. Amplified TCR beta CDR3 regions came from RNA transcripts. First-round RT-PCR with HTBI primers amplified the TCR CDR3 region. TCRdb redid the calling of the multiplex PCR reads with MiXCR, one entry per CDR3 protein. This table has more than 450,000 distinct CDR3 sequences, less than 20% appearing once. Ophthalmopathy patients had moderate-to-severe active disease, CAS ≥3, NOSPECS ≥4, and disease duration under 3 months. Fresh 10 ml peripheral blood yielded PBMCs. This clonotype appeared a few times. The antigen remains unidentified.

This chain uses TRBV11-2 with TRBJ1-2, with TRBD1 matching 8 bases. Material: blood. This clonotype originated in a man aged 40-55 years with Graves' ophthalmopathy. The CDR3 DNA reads TGTGCCAGCAGCCCCCCTCCGGGACAGGTTTTCTATGGCTACACCTTC. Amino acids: CASSPPPGQVFYGYTF.